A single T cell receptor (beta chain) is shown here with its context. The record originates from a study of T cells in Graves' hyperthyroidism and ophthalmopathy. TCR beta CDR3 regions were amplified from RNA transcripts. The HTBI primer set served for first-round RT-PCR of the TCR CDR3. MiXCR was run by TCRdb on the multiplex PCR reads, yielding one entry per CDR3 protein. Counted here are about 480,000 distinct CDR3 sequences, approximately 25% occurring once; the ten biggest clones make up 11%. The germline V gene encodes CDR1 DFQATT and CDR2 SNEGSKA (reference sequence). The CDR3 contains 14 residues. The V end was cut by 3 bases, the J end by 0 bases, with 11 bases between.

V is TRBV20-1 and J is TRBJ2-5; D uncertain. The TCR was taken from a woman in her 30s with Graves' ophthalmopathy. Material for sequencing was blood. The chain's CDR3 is CSASSGRYQETQYF. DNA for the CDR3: TGCAGTGCTAGTTCTGGGCGGTACCAAGAGACCCAGTACTTC.